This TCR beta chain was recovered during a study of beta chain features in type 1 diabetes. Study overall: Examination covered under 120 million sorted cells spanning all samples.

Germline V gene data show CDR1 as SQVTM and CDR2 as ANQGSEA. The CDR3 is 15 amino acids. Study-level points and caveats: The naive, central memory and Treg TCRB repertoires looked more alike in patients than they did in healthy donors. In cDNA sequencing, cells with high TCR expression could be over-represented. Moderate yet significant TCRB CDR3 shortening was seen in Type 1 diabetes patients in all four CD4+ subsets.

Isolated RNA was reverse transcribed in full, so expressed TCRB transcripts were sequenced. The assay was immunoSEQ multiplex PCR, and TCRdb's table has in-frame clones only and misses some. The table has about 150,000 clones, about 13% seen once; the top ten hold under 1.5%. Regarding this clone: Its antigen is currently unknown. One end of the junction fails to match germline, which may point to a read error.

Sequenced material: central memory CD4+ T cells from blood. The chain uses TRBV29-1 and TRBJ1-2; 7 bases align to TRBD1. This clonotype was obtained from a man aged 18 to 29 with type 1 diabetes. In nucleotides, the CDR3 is TGCAGCGCTGAAGGGTGGAGTCAGGGGGGAGATGGCTACACCTTC. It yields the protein CSAEGWSQGGDGYTF.